Listed below are T cell receptor beta chains from one sample, sequenced in a study of OX40 agonist ivuxolimab in advanced cancers. This table comes from immunoSEQ multiplex PCR, and its TCRdb copy is limited to in-frame clones, with some not included. The repertoire holds roughly 24,000 clones, with about 88% as singletons. The sequences come from CD4+ or CD8+ T cells sorted from blood, collected in a trial of the OX40 agonist ivuxolimab. The source of these receptors is an adult with an advanced solid tumor such as melanoma, head and neck, liver or kidney cancer. Both conserved end residues are part of each CDR3. D genes are given only for firm matches. Not every row has a clone size; where given, it reads once, few, many or a size class.

v_gene: TRBV27
d_gene: .
j_gene: TRBJ2-6
abundance: once
CDR3aa: CASSSLPSGANVLTF
CDR3nt: TGTGCCAGCAGTTCCTTGCCCTCTGGGGCCAACGTCCTGACTTTC

v_gene: TRBV5-1
d_gene: TRBD1
j_gene: TRBJ1-1
abundance: once
CDR3aa: CASSSGDRDGSNTEAFF
CDR3nt: TGCGCCAGCAGCTCTGGGGACAGGGATGGGTCGAACACTGAAGCTTTCTTT

v_gene: TRBV2
d_gene: .
j_gene: TRBJ2-1
abundance: once
CDR3aa: CASSVGRGNRYNEQFF
CDR3nt: TGTGCCAGCAGTGTAGGGCGGGGTAATCGTTACAATGAGCAGTTCTTC

v_gene: TRBV7-9
d_gene: TRBD2
j_gene: TRBJ2-1
abundance: .
CDR3aa: CASSGGMGLAGENEQFF
CDR3nt: TGTGCCAGCAGCGGCGGGATGGGACTAGCGGGAGAAAATGAGCAGTTCTTC

v_gene: TRBV9
d_gene: .
j_gene: TRBJ1-2
abundance: .
CDR3aa: CASSVEGREYGYTF
CDR3nt: TGTGCCAGCAGCGTAGAGGGCAGGGAGTATGGCTACACCTTC

v_gene: TRBV28
d_gene: TRBD1
j_gene: TRBJ1-3
abundance: .
CDR3aa: CASNPRQGRGNTIYF
CDR3nt: TGTGCCAGCAACCCCCGACAGGGGCGAGGAAACACCATATATTTT

v_gene: TRBV28
d_gene: .
j_gene: TRBJ1-4
abundance: .
CDR3aa: CASSFLGASNEKLFF
CDR3nt: TGTGCCAGCAGTTTTCTAGGGGCCTCTAATGAAAAACTGTTTTTT

v_gene: TRBV5-1
d_gene: TRBD1
j_gene: TRBJ2-1
abundance: .
CDR3aa: CASTTRWDSSKEQFF
CDR3nt: TGCGCCAGCACAACCCGTTGGGACAGCAGTAAAGAGCAGTTCTTC

v_gene: TRBV29-1
d_gene: .
j_gene: TRBJ1-2
abundance: .
CDR3aa: CAAEGPYGYTF
CDR3nt: TGCGCCGCGGAGGGGCCCTATGGCTACACCTTC

v_gene: TRBV10-1
d_gene: .
j_gene: TRBJ2-5
abundance: .
CDR3aa: CASSESGAGGKETQYF
CDR3nt: TGCGCCAGCAGTGAGTCGGGGGCCGGAGGGAAAGAGACCCAGTACTTC

v_gene: TRBV28
d_gene: .
j_gene: TRBJ1-5
abundance: .
CDR3aa: CASSLQTYNQPQHF
CDR3nt: TGTGCCAGCAGTTTGCAAACCTACAATCAGCCCCAGCATTTT

v_gene: TRBV7-2
d_gene: .
j_gene: TRBJ2-5
abundance: .
CDR3aa: CASSLAGSRETQYF
CDR3nt: TGTGCCAGCAGCTTAGCAGGTAGCAGGGAGACCCAGTACTTC

v_gene: TRBV4-3
d_gene: .
j_gene: TRBJ1-1
abundance: .
CDR3aa: CASSQEEGGGAFF
CDR3nt: TGCGCCAGCAGCCAAGAAGAGGGTGGGGGTGCTTTCTTT

v_gene: TRBV2
d_gene: .
j_gene: TRBJ1-3
abundance: .
CDR3aa: CASSVFAENLGNTIYF
CDR3nt: TGTGCCAGCAGTGTATTTGCCGAAAACCTTGGAAACACCATATATTTT

v_gene: TRBV5-1
d_gene: TRBD2
j_gene: TRBJ2-2
abundance: .
CDR3aa: CASSLARTSDPGELFF
CDR3nt: TGCGCCAGCAGCTTGGCCAGGACTAGCGATCCCGGGGAGCTGTTTTTT